One sample yielded the 10 T cell receptor beta chains listed below, sequenced in a study of blood T cell repertoires in COVID-19. Sequencing was performed with immunoSEQ multiplex PCR; in TCRdb, only in-frame clones are kept and a portion is missing. In the table there are 150,000 to 200,000 clones, over 75% of which are singletons. Specimen: PBMCs or T cells enriched from blood (not recorded which). These receptors were obtained from a woman aged 18-30 years who had recovered from COVID-19.

This clone has just one count. The CDR3 region is CASSLGDFVEDTQYF. In DNA form, the CDR3 reads TGTGCCAGCAGCTTAGGCGATTTCGTTGAGGATACGCAGTATTTT. This sequence joins TRBV7-2 and TRBJ2-3; D remains ambiguous. This CDR3 comprises 15 residues. V was trimmed by 1 base and J by 6 bases, leaving 14 bases between them. The germline CDR1 and CDR2 sequences are SGHTA and FQGNSA.

The chain links TRBV3-1 (or the pseudogene TRBV3-2) to TRBJ1-5; 11 nucleotides match TRBD1. There are 16 residues in the CDR3. Germline assignment: CDR1 LGHDT and CDR2 YNNKEL (reference sequence). J lost 3 bases, V lost 3 bases, and 4 bases had no gene match. CDR3 amino acids: CASSQWTGGNNQPQHF. Here the CDR3 DNA reads TGTGCCAGCAGCCAGTGGACAGGGGGCAACAATCAGCCCCAGCATTTT.

In its sample, this clone was seen a few times. This chain uses TRBV27 with TRBJ2-1; unclear D gene. The V gene lost 0 bases and the J gene lost 7 bases, with 7 bases spanning the gap. CDR3 length: 13 residues. In germline, CDR1 is MNHEY, CDR2 SMNVEV (reference sequence). The CDR3 here is CASSLSLVNEQFF. CDR3 DNA sequence: TGTGCCAGCAGTTTATCGTTAGTGAATGAGCAGTTCTTC.

The chain has TRBV30 and TRBJ1-2; weak D call: TRBD1 (6 bases). V lost 3 bases and J lost 0, with 8 bases in between. This CDR3 has 13 residues. Looked up from germline, CDR1 is GTSNPN and CDR2 is SVGIG (reference sequence). The CDR3 loop reads CAWRQGTNYGYTF. CDR3 in DNA: TGTGCCTGGAGGCAGGGGACTAACTATGGCTACACCTTC.

The chain links TRBV9 to TRBJ2-7; 7 bases map to TRBD1. V shed 5 bases, J shed 0 bases, and the junction held 8 bases outside the gene matches. Germline V lookup: CDR1 SGDLS, CDR2 YYNGEE. The CDR3 length is 15 residues. DNA of the CDR3: TGTGCCAGCAGTTTCGGACAGGACAGCTCCTACGAGCAGTACTTC. It yields the protein CASSFGQDSSYEQYF.

The chain recombines TRBV13 with TRBJ2-1, with 12 bases identical to TRBD2. The CDR3 length is 15 residues. CDR1 PRHDT and CDR2 FYEKMQ come from the germline V gene (reference sequence). V was pared by 5 bases and J by 9 bases, with 8 bases of the junction left unmatched. The CDR3 protein is CASSLLAGGAGEQFF. The CDR3, as DNA: TGTGCCAGCAGCCTACTAGCGGGGGGAGCGGGTGAGCAGTTCTTC.

The chain joins TRBV19 to TRBJ1-5; a possible D gene is TRBD1 (5 bases). Germline CDR1 and CDR2: LNHDA and SQIVND (reference sequence). This CDR3 comprises 16 residues. The V end was cut by 3 bases, the J end by 1 base, with 13 bases between. The CDR3 nucleotides read TGTGCCAGTAGTATTTCGGGCAGGGCGAGCAATCAGCCCCAGCATTTT. This sequence encodes CASSISGRASNQPQHF.

This clone is a singleton in its sample. At one boundary the junction diverges from the germline segment, which might be a read error. This chain uses TRBV7-2 with TRBJ2-7; D perhaps matches TRBD1 (6 bases). CDR3 length equals 9 residues. Germline lookup yields CDR1 SGHTA and CDR2 FQGNSA. The CDR3, as DNA: TGTGCCCCTTCCCCCTGGGACAACTTC. The encoded protein is CAPSPWDNF.

This chain links TRBV6-4 with TRBJ1-1, with D perhaps matching TRBD1 (5 bases). The CDR3 totals 14 residues. The germline gives CDR1 MRHNA, CDR2 SNTAGT. Trimming took off 3 bases at V and 0 bases at J, with 8 bases between the two ends. DNA of the CDR3: TGTGCCAGCAGTGAGGGACTTATGAACACTGAAGCTTTCTTT. Its translation is CASSEGLMNTEAFF.

V gene TRBV5-6 combines with J gene TRBJ2-3; D might be TRBD2 (6 bases). CDR3 length equals 15 residues. CDR1 is SGHDT, CDR2 YYEEEE, per germline. Trimming took off 0 bases at V and 0 bases at J, with 8 bases between the two ends. CDR3 sequence (DNA): TGTGCCAGCAGCTTGGTCGGGGGAAGCACAGATACGCAGTATTTT. Its protein is CASSLVGGSTDTQYF. The variable domain in full, with the rest retrieved from reference TRBV5-6 and TRBJ2-3, is DAGVTQSPTHLIKTRGQQVTLRCSPKSGHDTVSWYQQALGQGPQFIFQYYEEEERQRGNFPDRFSGHQFPNYSSELNVNALLLGDSALYLCASSLVGGSTDTQYFGPGTRLTVL.